Below are 13 T cell receptor beta chains sequenced from a single sample in a study of OX40 agonist ivuxolimab in advanced cancers. TCRdb keeps only in-frame clones here, not all; method: immunoSEQ multiplex PCR. The table shows around 59,000 clones, with 86% occurring only once. The starting material was CD4+ or CD8+ T cells sorted from blood, obtained in a trial of the OX40 agonist ivuxolimab. Every receptor here comes from an adult with an advanced solid tumor such as melanoma, head and neck, liver or kidney cancer.

The V gene is TRBV10-3, the J gene TRBJ2-2, with a possible D match to TRBD1 (5 bases). This CDR3 region has 13 residues. The V end was cut by 6 bases, the J end by 7 bases, with 12 bases between. Germline V gene data show CDR1 as ENHRY and CDR2 as SYGVKD. The CDR3 protein is CAISAGRGGELFF. The CDR3, as DNA: TGTGCCATCAGCGCAGGGCGCGGCGGGGAGCTGTTTTTT.

This chain uses TRBV28 with TRBJ1-2; tentatively, D is TRBD1 (5 bases). The CDR3 has 14 residues. The V end was cut by 5 bases, the J end by 13 bases, with 23 bases between. Germline values: CDR1 MDHEN, CDR2 SYDVKM. The CDR3 nucleotides read TGTGCCAGCAGTCGGACTGCCCCTTCAGGGTCGTGCACCTTC. Amino acids: CASSRTAPSGSCTF.

The rearrangement links TRBV29-1 to TRBJ2-1; a possible D gene is TRBD2 (6 bases). Trimming removed 6 bases from V and 2 bases from J, with 14 bases in between. This CDR3 is 14 amino acids long. Germline V gene data show CDR1 as SQVTM and CDR2 as ANQGSEA. The CDR3 is CSVGGLGAYNEQFF. CDR3 DNA sequence: TGCAGCGTGGGGGGTTTAGGAGCCTACAATGAGCAGTTCTTC.

This chain links TRBV12-5 with TRBJ2-7; D not certain. V was trimmed by 9 bases and J by 6 bases, leaving 6 bases between them. CDR3 length: 9 amino acids. Per germline, CDR1 LGHNT and CDR2 FRNRAP. For the CDR3, the DNA is TGTGCTAGCCATTCCGAGCAGTACTTC. Translated, it gives CASHSEQYF. Using reference TRBV12-5 and TRBJ2-7 for the parts outside the CDR3, the full variable domain is DARVTQTPRHKVTEMGQEVTMRCQPILGHNTVFWYRQTMMQGLELLAYFRNRAPLDDSGMPKDRFSAEMPDATLATLKIQPSEPRDSAVYFCASHSEQYFGPGTRLTVT.

The genes are TRBV9 and TRBJ1-2; the D gene is possibly TRBD1 (5 bases). Trimming shortened V by 6 bases and J by 2 bases, and 11 bases separated the two germline ends. Germline-derived CDR1 and CDR2 are SGDLS and YYNGEE. This CDR3 is built from 13 residues. This chain's CDR3 is CASNPGINYGYTF. The CDR3 DNA reads TGTGCCAGCAACCCAGGGATCAACTATGGCTACACCTTC.

The V gene is TRBV5-6, the J gene TRBJ1-1; a possible D gene is TRBD1 (5 bases). Trimming left V 3 bases short and J 0 bases short, with 12 bases between. CDR3 length: 15 amino acids. Germline V gene data show CDR1 as SGHDT and CDR2 as YYEEEE. CDR3 nucleotides: TGTGCCAGCAGCTACACCGGGACGGTGAACACTGAAGCTTTCTTT. Encoded protein: CASSYTGTVNTEAFF.

CDR3 sequence (DNA): TGTGCCAGCAGCTTAGATCTGAGAGCGGGGAGGGGCAATGAGCAGTTCTTC. Amino acids: CASSLDLRAGRGNEQFF. The genes are TRBV7-6 and TRBJ2-1, with TRBD2 matching over 7 bases. Per the germline V gene, CDR1 is SGHVS and CDR2 is FNYEAQ. The CDR3 totals 17 residues. Losses at the gene ends were 1 base for V and 6 bases for J; bases not matched to a gene: 12.

This chain connects TRBV4-1 to TRBJ2-5, with D possibly being TRBD1 (5 bases). CDR1 is MGHRA and CDR2 is YSYEKL in the germline V gene. The length of the CDR3 is 14 residues. With 1 base removed from V and 5 bases from J, the gap between germline ends came to 11 bases. CDR3 DNA sequence: TGCGCCAGCAGCCAAGGTCCCAGGGTGGAGACCCAGTACTTC. Its protein is CASSQGPRVETQYF.

This chain joins TRBV6-5 and TRBJ2-7; 9 bases line up with TRBD2. Losses at the gene ends were 6 bases for V and 4 bases for J; bases not matched to a gene: 4. This CDR3 region has 13 residues. In germline, CDR1 is MNHEY, CDR2 SVGAGI. Written as DNA, the CDR3 is TGTGCCAGCAGAAGACTAGCGGATTACGAGCAGTACTTC. It is translated as CASRRLADYEQYF.

The chain carries TRBV7-2 and TRBJ2-7; the D gene could be TRBD1 or TRBD2 (5 bases each). Looked up from germline, CDR1 is SGHTA and CDR2 is FQGNSA. V lost 4 bases to trimming and J lost 7 bases, with 17 bases between them. This CDR3 contains 14 residues. For the CDR3, the DNA is TGTGCCAGCAGCTCCGGGACGATTTCCCTGGAGCAGTACTTC. Translating gives CASSSGTISLEQYF.

The V and J genes are TRBV19 and TRBJ1-1, with a tentative D call TRBD1 (6 bases). V lost 5 bases and J lost 1, with 17 bases in between. Germline V gives CDR1 LNHDA, CDR2 SQIVND (reference sequence). The length of the CDR3 is 16 residues. CDR3 in amino acids: CASSPQLLGGNTEAFF. In DNA form, the CDR3 reads TGTGCCAGTAGTCCTCAACTGTTAGGGGGGAACACTGAAGCTTTCTTT.

This chain joins TRBV7-3 and TRBJ2-2; D is ambiguous. This CDR3 comprises 15 residues. Germline V gene lookup returns CDR1 SGHTA and CDR2 FQGTGA. Trimming took off 3 bases at V and 1 base at J, with 9 bases between the two ends. The CDR3 nucleotides read TGTGCCAGCAGCTTGGAGCCCGGGAACACCGGGGAGCTGTTTTTT. Protein sequence: CASSLEPGNTGELFF.

This rearrangement joins TRBV7-9 to TRBJ1-1; the D gene is possibly TRBD1 (6 bases). Trimming cost V 7 bases and J 0 bases, with 15 bases left between them. CDR1 is SEHNR and CDR2 is FQNEAQ in the germline V gene (reference sequence). The CDR3 spans 15 residues. The CDR3 DNA reads as TGTGCCAGCACGCAGGGGTTCGGAATGAACACTGAAGCTTTCTTT. Translated, it gives CASTQGFGMNTEAFF.